This T cell receptor beta chain was sequenced for a study of long-term antiretroviral therapy in people with HIV. The study, taken as a whole, reports: Repertoires looked antigen-experienced, with only a slight naive shift after ART. Repertoire dominance by clones expanded before ART was seen at all time points.

Clinicians in the United States treated all participants with HIV. In regard to this clone: The target antigen is unknown.

Version v3.0 of the immunoSEQ assay ran at survey level. Using immunoSEQ multiplex PCR, the repertoire was profiled, and TCRdb retains in-frame clones only, with some absent. The data contain 25,000 to 35,000 clones, roughly 87% of them singletons. This CDR3 contains 15 residues. Between the trimmed V and J ends, which lost 5 bases and 0 bases, there was a span of 10 bases. Germline V gene data show CDR1 as MNHNS and CDR2 as SASEGT. The rearrangement links TRBV6-1 to TRBJ2-2; D gene uncertain. Sample: unsorted PBMCs, taken 2 years after starting antiretroviral therapy. The receptor's source is a man between 50 and 59 years old with HIV. The CDR3 nucleotides are TGTGCCAGCAGTCTCAAGGTGACGAACACCGGGGAGCTGTTTTTT. Its translation: CASSLKVTNTGELFF.